The 27 T cell receptor beta chains given below trace back to one sample, sequenced in a study of blood T cell repertoires in COVID-19. The protocol was immunoSEQ multiplex PCR, while the TCRdb copy is restricted to in-frame clones and leaves out a portion. This table has just over 650,000 clones, 70% to 90% appearing once. The sequenced sample was peripheral blood. These TCRs come from a woman younger than 35 with acute or convalescent COVID-19.

This rearrangement joins TRBV5-1 to TRBJ1-2, with 10 bases matching TRBD1. Germline V gives CDR1 SGHRS, CDR2 YFSETQ. With 7 bases clipped from V and 6 bases from J, the junction kept 12 bases outside the gene matches. This CDR3 contains 15 residues. The CDR3 sequence is CASAGTGDRFDGYTF. In DNA, the CDR3 is TGCGCCAGCGCCGGGACAGGGGACCGGTTTGATGGCTACACCTTC.

V is TRBV9 and J is TRBJ2-1; D gene uncertain. Trimming cost V 2 bases and J 0 bases, with 9 bases left between them. Germline loops: CDR1 SGDLS, CDR2 YYNGEE. The CDR3 contains 15 residues. CDR3 in amino acids: CASSVELNSYNEQFF. CDR3 bases: TGTGCCAGCAGCGTCGAGCTTAACTCCTACAATGAGCAGTTCTTC.

This CDR3 reads CASSSRLGTDLNQPQHF. CDR3 DNA: TGTGCCAGCAGTTCCCGCCTTGGGACAGACTTAAATCAGCCCCAGCATTTT. The chain links TRBV27 to TRBJ1-5; the match to TRBD1 covers 7 bases. The CDR3 spans 17 residues. V shed 4 bases, J shed 4 bases, and the junction held 13 bases outside the gene matches. The germline V gene encodes CDR1 MNHEY and CDR2 SMNVEV (reference sequence).

The rearrangement joins TRBV9 to TRBJ2-1; 7 bases fit TRBD1. Germline V gives CDR1 SGDLS, CDR2 YYNGEE. The ends lost 0 bases at V and 5 bases at J; junction bases unmatched: 11. This CDR3 region has 17 residues. The CDR3 DNA is TGTGCCAGCAGCGTAGACCCACGACAGGGTAAAGACAATGAGCAGTTCTTC. Its protein product is CASSVDPRQGKDNEQFF.

This clone was found once. The CDR3 protein is CASSQGGPEGYTF. CDR3 nucleotide sequence: TGTGCCAGCAGCCAAGGAGGTCCTGAAGGCTACACCTTC. The V and J genes are TRBV14 and TRBJ1-2; no definite D call. Germline-derived CDR1 and CDR2 are SGHDN and FVKESK. The CDR3 sequence is 13 residues long. The V gene lost 1 base and the J gene lost 8 bases, with 11 bases spanning the gap.

V and J are TRBV19 and TRBJ2-3; 7 bases fit TRBD1. CDR3 length equals 16 residues. Germline V gene data show CDR1 as LNHDA and CDR2 as SQIVND (reference sequence). Losses at the gene ends were 6 bases for V and 4 bases for J; bases not matched to a gene: 13. CDR3 loop: CASSRTGDARADTQYF. CDR3 bases: TGTGCCAGTAGCCGCACAGGGGACGCTAGGGCAGATACGCAGTATTTT.

The chain carries TRBV4-3 and TRBJ1-2; 10 nucleotides match TRBD1. Germline CDR1 reads LGHNA; CDR2 reads YSLEER. V lost 2 bases and J lost 8; bases outside the gene matches: 14. CDR3 length: 17 amino acids. CDR3 residues: CASSQFSGTGVGSGYTF. As DNA, the CDR3 is TGCGCCAGCAGCCAATTCTCCGGGACAGGGGTTGGTTCCGGCTACACCTTC.

The rearrangement joins TRBV6-5 to TRBJ1-2; D might be TRBD1 (5 bases). V was cut by 2 bases and J by 6 bases, with 13 bases left in between. The length of the CDR3 is 14 residues. Germline V gene sequence: CDR1 MNHEY, CDR2 SVGAGI. CDR3 residues: CASSYIGGVDGYTF. The CDR3 DNA reads TGTGCCAGCAGTTACATTGGAGGGGTAGATGGCTACACCTTC.

The chain recombines TRBV18 with TRBJ2-7; TRBD1 agrees at 8 bases. Trimming at V came to 5 bases and at J to 6 bases, leaving 6 bases not matched to a gene. Per germline, CDR1 KGHSH and CDR2 LQKENI. This CDR3 contains 13 residues. CDR3 DNA: TGTGCCAGCTCAGCCTCGACAGGGGTCGAGCAGTACTTC. Residues: CASSASTGVEQYF.

The genes are TRBV5-5 and TRBJ2-5; D remains ambiguous. V was trimmed by 4 bases and J by 0 bases, leaving 10 bases between them. This CDR3 has 14 residues. Per germline, CDR1 SGHKS and CDR2 YYEKEE (reference sequence). The CDR3 region has the DNA TGTGCCAGCAGCGCGTTATACTACCAAGAGACCCAGTACTTC. Protein: CASSALYYQETQYF.

V gene TRBV19 combines with J gene TRBJ1-3; a possible D gene is TRBD1 (5 bases). The CDR3 runs to 15 residues. CDR1 LNHDA and CDR2 SQIVND come from the germline V gene (reference sequence). The V end was cut by 5 bases, the J end by 2 bases, with 13 bases between. CDR3 sequence: CASSPPWGTGNTIYF. CDR3 coding DNA: TGTGCCAGTAGTCCCCCCTGGGGCACTGGAAACACCATATATTTT.

The rearrangement uses TRBV6-5 and TRBJ1-2; 7 bases agree with TRBD1. The junction had 6 bases not matched to a gene; V was cut back by 0 bases and J by 8 bases. In germline, CDR1 is MNHEY, CDR2 SVGAGI. The CDR3 has 14 amino acids. CDR3 in DNA: TGTGCCAGCAGTTACTCGACGACAGGGAAAGGCTACACCTTC. The encoded protein is CASSYSTTGKGYTF.

As DNA, the CDR3 is TGTGCCAGCAGCGTAGAGTGGAGTCTAGCGAGGGAGACCCAGTACTTC. Amino acid sequence: CASSVEWSLARETQYF. The chain recombines TRBV9 with TRBJ2-5, with D perhaps TRBD2 (6 bases). CDR3 length equals 16 residues. Germline-derived CDR1 and CDR2 are SGDLS and YYNGEE. Trimming pared 0 bases from V and 5 bases from J, leaving 17 bases between.

The chain uses TRBV9 and TRBJ2-3; a possible D gene is TRBD1 (6 bases). CDR1 SGDLS and CDR2 YYNGEE come from the germline V gene. V lost 0 bases and J lost 4, with 12 bases in between. The CDR3 spans 15 residues. CDR3 sequence: CASSVGVRGADTQYF. CDR3 bases: TGTGCCAGCAGCGTAGGTGTCAGGGGAGCAGATACGCAGTATTTT.

This chain links TRBV24-1 with TRBJ1-2; D gene ambiguous. The CDR3 consists of 15 residues. CDR1 is KGHDR, CDR2 SFDVKD, per germline. Trimming removed 4 bases at V and 4 bases at J, with 15 bases between. The CDR3 loop reads CATSDPGRHSYGYTF. The CDR3 DNA reads as TGTGCCACCAGTGACCCCGGCCGACACAGCTATGGCTACACCTTC.

This chain links TRBV10-3 with TRBJ1-4; 9 bases are a match to TRBD1. Germline V CDR1 and CDR2: ENHRY, SYGVKD. The CDR3 extends over 12 amino acids. The trim removed 6 bases at V and 8 bases at J, leaving 1 base unmatched. The CDR3 nucleotides are TGTGCCATCAGGGGACAGGGAGAAAAACTGTTTTTT. This encodes CAIRGQGEKLFF.

This rearrangement joins TRBV19 to TRBJ2-3; D is uncertain. The V gene lost 3 bases and the J gene lost 4 bases, with 17 bases spanning the gap. Germline CDR1 is LNHDA and CDR2 is SQIVND (reference sequence). The CDR3 spans 16 residues. The CDR3 protein is CASSMGSLGGADTQYF. CDR3 coding DNA: TGTGCCAGTAGTATGGGTAGCTTGGGTGGAGCAGATACGCAGTATTTT.

The chain is built from TRBV5-1 and TRBJ2-2, with D perhaps matching TRBD1 (8 bases). V gave up 3 bases and J gave up 5 bases, with 20 bases separating them. The CDR3 covers 17 residues. Germline CDR1 and CDR2: SGHRS and YFSETQ. The CDR3 nucleotides read TGCGCCAGCAGCTCGCTCCTGACAGGGGAGGGAACCGGGGAGCTGTTTTTT. It codes for CASSSLLTGEGTGELFF.

This chain connects TRBV5-6 to TRBJ1-6; D unclear. Germline V gives CDR1 SGHDT, CDR2 YYEEEE. Trimming cost V 3 bases and J 0 bases, with 10 bases left between them. The CDR3 has 16 residues. The CDR3 reads CASSYSGSSYNSPLHF. The CDR3 DNA is TGTGCCAGCAGCTACTCGGGGAGCTCCTATAATTCACCCCTCCACTTT.

The gene calls are TRBV19 and TRBJ1-5, with a weak D call TRBD1 (5 bases). Trimming shortened V by 5 bases and J by 5 bases, and 13 bases separated the two germline ends. The CDR3 is 14 residues long. CDR1 is LNHDA and CDR2 is SQIVND in the germline V gene (reference sequence). The CDR3 is CASSAVSGDQPQHF. The CDR3 nucleotides are TGTGCCAGTAGTGCTGTTTCGGGGGATCAGCCCCAGCATTTT.

The rearrangement joins TRBV5-1 to TRBJ1-1; D gene unclear. Looked up from germline, CDR1 is SGHRS and CDR2 is YFSETQ. There are 13 residues in the CDR3. V was trimmed by 6 bases and J by 1 base, leaving 10 bases between them. The CDR3 DNA reads TGCGCCAGCACCCTCCCCGGGAACACTGAAGCTTTCTTT. Encoded protein: CASTLPGNTEAFF.

The chain joins TRBV4-2 to TRBJ1-2, with D maybe TRBD1 (6 bases). Germline lookup yields CDR1 LGHNA and CDR2 YNFKEQ. V was pared by 2 bases and J by 4 bases, with 17 bases between. This CDR3 comprises 16 residues. The CDR3 protein is CASSQSWGGRAYGYTF. CDR3 nucleotide sequence: TGTGCCAGCAGCCAAAGTTGGGGGGGGCGCGCCTATGGCTACACCTTC.

This clone was seen more than once but under ten times. CDR3 region: CASSPLGDRVVSGELFF. Here the CDR3 DNA reads TGTGCCAGCAGCCCACTGGGGGACAGGGTGGTTTCCGGGGAGCTGTTTTTT. The genes are TRBV27 and TRBJ2-2; TRBD1 matches at 9 bases. The germline V gene has CDR1 MNHEY and CDR2 SMNVEV (reference sequence). This CDR3 has 17 amino acids. After removal of 6 bases from V and 6 bases from J, the junction contained 14 bases not matched to a gene.

This rearrangement joins TRBV10-3 to TRBJ1-2, with a tentative D call TRBD1 (5 bases). The germline gives CDR1 ENHRY, CDR2 SYGVKD. The CDR3 runs to 14 residues. Trimming took 3 bases from V and 5 from J, leaving 13 bases between them. CDR3 coding DNA: TGTGCCATCAGTGACCGCAGGGTAGGATATGGCTACACCTTC. Amino acid sequence: CAISDRRVGYGYTF.

The chain joins TRBV7-3 to TRBJ1-1; perhaps TRBD1 as D (6 bases). Trimming left V 2 bases short and J 2 bases short, with 12 bases between. CDR1 is SGHTA and CDR2 is FQGTGA in the germline V gene. The CDR3 consists of 15 residues. In DNA, the CDR3 is TGTGCCAGCAGCTTAGGGGGCTATTTAAACACTGAAGCTTTCTTT. Translation: CASSLGGYLNTEAFF.

The sample holds a few counts of this clone. The chain recombines TRBV9 with TRBJ2-1; TRBD2 matches at 7 bases. The germline gives CDR1 SGDLS, CDR2 YYNGEE. V shed 4 bases and J 5 bases; nucleotides not matched to a gene: 15. There are 17 residues in the CDR3. The CDR3 sequence: CASSPPPTSLRHNEQFF. CDR3 nucleotide sequence: TGTGCCAGCAGCCCCCCGCCGACTAGCCTCCGCCACAATGAGCAGTTCTTC.

V is TRBV6-5 and J is TRBJ1-6; no reliable D call. CDR3 length equals 14 residues. Deletions cut 2 bases from V and 7 bases from J, with 9 bases between. Germline V gene lookup returns CDR1 MNHEY and CDR2 SVGAGI. The CDR3 nucleotides read TGTGCCAGCAGTTACAGGACGGGAAATTCACCCCTCCACTTT. Translating it yields CASSYRTGNSPLHF.